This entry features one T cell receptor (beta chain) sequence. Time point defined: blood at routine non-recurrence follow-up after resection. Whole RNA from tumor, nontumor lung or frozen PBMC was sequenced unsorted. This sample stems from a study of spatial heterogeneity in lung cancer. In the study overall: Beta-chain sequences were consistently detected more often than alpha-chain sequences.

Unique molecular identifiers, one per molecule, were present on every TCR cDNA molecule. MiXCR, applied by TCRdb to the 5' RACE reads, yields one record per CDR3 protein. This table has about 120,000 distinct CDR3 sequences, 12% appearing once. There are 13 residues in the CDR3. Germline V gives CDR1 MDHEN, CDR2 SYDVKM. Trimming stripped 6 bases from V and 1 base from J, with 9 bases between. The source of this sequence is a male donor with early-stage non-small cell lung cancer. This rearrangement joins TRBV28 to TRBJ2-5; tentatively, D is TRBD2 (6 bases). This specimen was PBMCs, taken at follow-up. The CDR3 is CASRGDSQETQYF. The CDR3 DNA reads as TGTGCCAGCAGGGGGGACTCCCAAGAGACCCAGTACTTC.